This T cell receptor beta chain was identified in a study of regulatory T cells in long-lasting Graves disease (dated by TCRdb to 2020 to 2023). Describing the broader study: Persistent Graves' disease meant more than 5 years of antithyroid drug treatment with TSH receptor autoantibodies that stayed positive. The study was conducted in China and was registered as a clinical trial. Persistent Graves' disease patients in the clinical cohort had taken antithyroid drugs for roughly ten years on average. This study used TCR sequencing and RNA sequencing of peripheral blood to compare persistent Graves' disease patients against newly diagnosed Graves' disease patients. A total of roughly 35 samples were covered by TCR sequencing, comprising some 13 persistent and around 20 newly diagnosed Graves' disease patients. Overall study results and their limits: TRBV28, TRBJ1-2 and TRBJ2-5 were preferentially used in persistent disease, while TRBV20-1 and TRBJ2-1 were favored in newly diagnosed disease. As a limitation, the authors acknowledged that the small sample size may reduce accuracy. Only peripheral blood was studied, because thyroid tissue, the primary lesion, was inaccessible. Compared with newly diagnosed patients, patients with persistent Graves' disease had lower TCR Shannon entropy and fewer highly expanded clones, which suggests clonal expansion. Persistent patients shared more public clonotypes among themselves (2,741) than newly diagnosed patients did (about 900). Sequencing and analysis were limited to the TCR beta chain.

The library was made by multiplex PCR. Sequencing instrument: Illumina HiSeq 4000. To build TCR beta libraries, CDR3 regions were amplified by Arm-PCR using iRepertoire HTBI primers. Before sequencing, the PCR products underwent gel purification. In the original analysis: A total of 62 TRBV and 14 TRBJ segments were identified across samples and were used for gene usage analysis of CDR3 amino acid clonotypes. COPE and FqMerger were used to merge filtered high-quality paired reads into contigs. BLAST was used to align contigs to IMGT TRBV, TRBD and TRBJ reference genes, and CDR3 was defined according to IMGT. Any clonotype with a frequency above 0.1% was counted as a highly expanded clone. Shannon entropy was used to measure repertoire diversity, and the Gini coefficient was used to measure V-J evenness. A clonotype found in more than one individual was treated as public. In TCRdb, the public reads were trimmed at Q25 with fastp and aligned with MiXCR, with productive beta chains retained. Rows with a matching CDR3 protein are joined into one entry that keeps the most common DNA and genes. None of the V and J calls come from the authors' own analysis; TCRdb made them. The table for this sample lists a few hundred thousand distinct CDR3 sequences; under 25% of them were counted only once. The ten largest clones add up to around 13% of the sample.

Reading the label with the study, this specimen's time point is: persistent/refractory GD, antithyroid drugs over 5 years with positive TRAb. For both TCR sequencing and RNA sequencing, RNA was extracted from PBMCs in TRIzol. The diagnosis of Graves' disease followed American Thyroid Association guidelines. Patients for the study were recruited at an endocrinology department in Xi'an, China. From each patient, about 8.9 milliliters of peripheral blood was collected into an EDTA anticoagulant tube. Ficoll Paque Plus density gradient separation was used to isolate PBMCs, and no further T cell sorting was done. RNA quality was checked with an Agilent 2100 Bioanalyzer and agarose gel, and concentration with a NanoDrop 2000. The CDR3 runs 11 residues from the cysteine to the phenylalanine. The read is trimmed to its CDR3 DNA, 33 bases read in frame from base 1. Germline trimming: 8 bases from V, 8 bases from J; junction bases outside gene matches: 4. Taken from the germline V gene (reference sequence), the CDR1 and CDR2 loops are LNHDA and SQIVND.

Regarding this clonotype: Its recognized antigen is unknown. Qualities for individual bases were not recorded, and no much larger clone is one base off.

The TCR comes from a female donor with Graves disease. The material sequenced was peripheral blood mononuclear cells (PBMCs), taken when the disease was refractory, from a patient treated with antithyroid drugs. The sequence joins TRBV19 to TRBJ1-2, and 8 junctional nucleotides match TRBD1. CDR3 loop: CASATGVGYTF. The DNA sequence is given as TGTGCCAGTGCGACAGGGGTCGGCTACACCTTC.